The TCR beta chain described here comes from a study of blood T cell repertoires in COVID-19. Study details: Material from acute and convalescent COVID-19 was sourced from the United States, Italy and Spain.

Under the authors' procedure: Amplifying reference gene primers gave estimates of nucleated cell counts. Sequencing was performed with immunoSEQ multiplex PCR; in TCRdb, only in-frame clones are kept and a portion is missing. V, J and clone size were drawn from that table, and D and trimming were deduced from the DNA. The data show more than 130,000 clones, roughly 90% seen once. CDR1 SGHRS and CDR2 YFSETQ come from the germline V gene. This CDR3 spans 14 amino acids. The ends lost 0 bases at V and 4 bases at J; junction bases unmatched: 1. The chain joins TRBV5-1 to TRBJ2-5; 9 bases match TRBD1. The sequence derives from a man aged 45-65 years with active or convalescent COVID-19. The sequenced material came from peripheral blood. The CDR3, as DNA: TGCGCCAGCAGCTTGGAGACAGGGGGAGAGACCCAGTACTTC. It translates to CASSLETGGETQYF.